This is a list of T cell receptor beta chains from one sample in a study of monozygotic twins with inflammatory bowel disease. TCRdb reprocessed the 5' RACE reads and stores each CDR3 protein as one record, lacking DNA. The table lists 150,000 to 200,000 distinct CDR3 sequences. The specimen was blood. Every receptor here comes from a human donor with ulcerative colitis or Crohn's disease, or a healthy co-twin of an affected twin (not recorded which). Each CDR3 is given with its conserved first and last residue.

J gene: TRBJ2-1
V gene: TRBV6-2/TRBV6-3
CDR3 protein: CASRISGPSYNEQFF

J gene: TRBJ2-1
V gene: TRBV3-1
CDR3 protein: CASRPGRGDEQFF

J gene: TRBJ2-7
V gene: TRBV30
CDR3 protein: CAWGRAGGPLDEQYF

J gene: TRBJ2-3
V gene: TRBV29-1
CDR3 protein: CSVRTGTLTDTQYF

J gene: TRBJ2-6
V gene: TRBV5-4
CDR3 protein: CAASPGVSGANVLTF

J gene: TRBJ1-6
V gene: TRBV6-6
CDR3 protein: CASSTGGISPLHF

J gene: TRBJ2-3
V gene: TRBV6-5
CDR3 protein: CASSSPGPGGTQYF

J gene: TRBJ2-7
V gene: TRBV28
CDR3 protein: CASSPLGQGPHEQYF

J gene: TRBJ2-1
V gene: TRBV20-1
CDR3 protein: CSARLAGYSYNEQFF

J gene: TRBJ1-1
V gene: TRBV7-9
CDR3 protein: CASSLVGNTEAFF